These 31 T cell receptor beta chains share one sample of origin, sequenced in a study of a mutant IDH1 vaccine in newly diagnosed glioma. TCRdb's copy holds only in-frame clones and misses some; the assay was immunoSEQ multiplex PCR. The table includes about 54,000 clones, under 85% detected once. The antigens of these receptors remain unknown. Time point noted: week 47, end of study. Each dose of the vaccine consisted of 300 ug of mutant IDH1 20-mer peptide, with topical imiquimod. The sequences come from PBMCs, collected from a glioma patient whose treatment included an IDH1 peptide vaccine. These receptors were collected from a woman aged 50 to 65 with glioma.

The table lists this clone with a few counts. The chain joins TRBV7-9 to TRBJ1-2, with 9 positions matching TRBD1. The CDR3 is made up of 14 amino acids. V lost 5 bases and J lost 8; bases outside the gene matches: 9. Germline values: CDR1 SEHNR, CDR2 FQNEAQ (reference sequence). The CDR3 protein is CASSGTGGGVGYTF. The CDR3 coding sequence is TGTGCCAGCAGCGGAACAGGGGGCGGGGTCGGCTACACCTTC.

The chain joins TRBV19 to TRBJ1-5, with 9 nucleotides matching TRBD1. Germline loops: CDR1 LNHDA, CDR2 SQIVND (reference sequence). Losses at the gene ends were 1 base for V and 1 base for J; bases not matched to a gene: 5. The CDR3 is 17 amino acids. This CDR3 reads CASSIGDRVWSNQPQHF. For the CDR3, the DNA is TGTGCCAGTAGTATAGGGGACAGGGTTTGGAGCAATCAGCCCCAGCATTTT.

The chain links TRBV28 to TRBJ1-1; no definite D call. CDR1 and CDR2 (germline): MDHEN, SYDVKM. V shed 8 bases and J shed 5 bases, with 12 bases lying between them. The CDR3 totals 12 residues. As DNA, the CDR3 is TGTGCCAGCGGGGTTGGGAGGACTGAAGCTTTCTTT. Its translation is CASGVGRTEAFF.

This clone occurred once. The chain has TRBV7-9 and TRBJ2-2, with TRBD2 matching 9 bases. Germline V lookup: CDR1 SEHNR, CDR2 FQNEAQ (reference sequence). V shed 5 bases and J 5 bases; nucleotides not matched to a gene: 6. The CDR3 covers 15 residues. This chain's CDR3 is CASSVAGGGTGELFF. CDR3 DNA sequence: TGTGCCAGCAGCGTCGCGGGAGGGGGGACCGGGGAGCTGTTTTTT.

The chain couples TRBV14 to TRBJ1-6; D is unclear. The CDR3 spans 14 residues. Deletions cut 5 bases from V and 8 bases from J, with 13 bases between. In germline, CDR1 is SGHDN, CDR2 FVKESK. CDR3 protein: CASSTRHRDSPLHF. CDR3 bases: TGTGCCAGCAGCACCCGACACCGAGATTCACCCCTCCACTTT.

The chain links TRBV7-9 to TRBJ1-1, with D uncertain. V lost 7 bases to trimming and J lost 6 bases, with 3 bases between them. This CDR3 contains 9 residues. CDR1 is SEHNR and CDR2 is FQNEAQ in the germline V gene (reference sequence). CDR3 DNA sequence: TGTGCCAGCAAACCTGAAGCTTTCTTT. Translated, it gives CASKPEAFF. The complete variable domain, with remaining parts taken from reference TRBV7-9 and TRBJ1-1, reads DTGVSQNPRHKITKRGQNVTFRCDPISEHNRLYWYRQTLGQGPEFLTYFQNEAQLEKSRLLSDRFSAERPKGSFSTLEIQRTEQGDSAMYLCASKPEAFFGQGTRLTVV.

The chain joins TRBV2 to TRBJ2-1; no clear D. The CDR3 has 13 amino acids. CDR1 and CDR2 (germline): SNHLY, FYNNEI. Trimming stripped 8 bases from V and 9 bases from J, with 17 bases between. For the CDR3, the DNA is TGTGCCAGCGCTTCGACTCCAGAGGCTGAGCAGTTCTTC. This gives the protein CASASTPEAEQFF.

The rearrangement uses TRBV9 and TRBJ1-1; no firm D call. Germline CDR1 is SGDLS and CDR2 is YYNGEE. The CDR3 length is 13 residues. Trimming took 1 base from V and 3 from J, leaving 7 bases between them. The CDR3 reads CASSVQVHTEAFF. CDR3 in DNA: TGTGCCAGCAGCGTACAGGTCCACACTGAAGCTTTCTTT.

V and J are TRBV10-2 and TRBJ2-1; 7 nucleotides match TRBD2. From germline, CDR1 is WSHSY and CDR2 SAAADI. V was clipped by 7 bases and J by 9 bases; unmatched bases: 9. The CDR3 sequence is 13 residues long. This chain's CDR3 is CASMGGMGGEQFF. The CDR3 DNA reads TGCGCCAGCATGGGGGGGATGGGCGGTGAGCAGTTCTTC.

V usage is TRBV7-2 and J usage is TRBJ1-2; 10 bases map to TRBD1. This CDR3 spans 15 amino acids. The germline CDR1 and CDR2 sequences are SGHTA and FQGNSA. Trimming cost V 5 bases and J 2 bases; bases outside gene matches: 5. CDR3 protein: CASSGRDRGNYGYTF. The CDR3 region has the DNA TGTGCCAGCAGCGGTCGGGACAGGGGCAACTATGGCTACACCTTC.

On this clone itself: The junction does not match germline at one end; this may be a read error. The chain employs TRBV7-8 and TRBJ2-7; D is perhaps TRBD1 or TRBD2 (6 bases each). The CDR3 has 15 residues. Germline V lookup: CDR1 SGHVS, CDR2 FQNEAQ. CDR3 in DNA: TGTGCCAGCAGCCTCGGGGGCCGGCCCTCCGACGAGCAGTACTTC. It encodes CASSLGGRPSDEQYF.

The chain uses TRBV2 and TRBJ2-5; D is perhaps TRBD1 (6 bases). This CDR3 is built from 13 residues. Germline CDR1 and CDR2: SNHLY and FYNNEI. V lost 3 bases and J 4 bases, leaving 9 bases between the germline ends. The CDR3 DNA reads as TGTGCCAGCAGTGACGTCAGGGGAGAGACCCAGTACTTC. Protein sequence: CASSDVRGETQYF.

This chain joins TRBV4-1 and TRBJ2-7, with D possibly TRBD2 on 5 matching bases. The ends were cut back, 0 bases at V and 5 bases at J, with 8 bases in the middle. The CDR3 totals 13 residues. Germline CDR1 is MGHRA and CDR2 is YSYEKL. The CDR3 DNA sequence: TGCGCCAGCAGCCAAGATAGAGGGAACGAGCAGTACTTC. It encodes CASSQDRGNEQYF.

The CDR3 bases are TGTGCCAGTAGTTCGACAGGGGGCCGAGCCGGGGAGCTGTTTTTT. This gives the protein CASSSTGGRAGELFF. V gene TRBV19 combines with J gene TRBJ2-2, with 10 bases that match TRBD1. The J segment lost 6 bases and the V segment lost 5 bases, leaving 6 bases of the junction unmatched. The germline V gene encodes CDR1 LNHDA and CDR2 SQIVND (reference sequence). CDR3 size: 15 residues.

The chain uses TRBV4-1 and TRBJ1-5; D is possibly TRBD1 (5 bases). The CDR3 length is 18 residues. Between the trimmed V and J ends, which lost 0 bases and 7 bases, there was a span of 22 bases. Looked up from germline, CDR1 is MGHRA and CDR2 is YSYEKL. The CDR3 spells CASSQEGFLSGGGQPQHF. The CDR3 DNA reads TGCGCCAGCAGCCAAGAAGGTTTTTTAAGCGGGGGAGGACAGCCCCAGCATTTT.

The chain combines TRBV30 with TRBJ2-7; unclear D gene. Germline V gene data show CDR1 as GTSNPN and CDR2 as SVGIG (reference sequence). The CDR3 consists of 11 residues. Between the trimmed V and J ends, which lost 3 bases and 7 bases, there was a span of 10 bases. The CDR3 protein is CAWSLLREQYF. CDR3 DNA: TGTGCCTGGAGCCTTCTCCGAGAGCAGTACTTC.

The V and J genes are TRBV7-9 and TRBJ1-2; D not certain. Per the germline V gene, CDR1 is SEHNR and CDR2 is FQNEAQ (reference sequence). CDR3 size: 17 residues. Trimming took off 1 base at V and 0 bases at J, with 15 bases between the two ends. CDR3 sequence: CASSLVGSLFTNYGYTF. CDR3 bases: TGTGCCAGCAGCTTAGTGGGCAGCCTATTTACTAACTATGGCTACACCTTC.

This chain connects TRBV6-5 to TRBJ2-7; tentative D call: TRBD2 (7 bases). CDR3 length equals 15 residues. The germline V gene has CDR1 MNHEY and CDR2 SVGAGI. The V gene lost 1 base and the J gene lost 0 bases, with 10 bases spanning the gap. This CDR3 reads CASSYWGGASYEQYF. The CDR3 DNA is TGTGCCAGCAGTTACTGGGGGGGCGCCTCCTACGAGCAGTACTTC.

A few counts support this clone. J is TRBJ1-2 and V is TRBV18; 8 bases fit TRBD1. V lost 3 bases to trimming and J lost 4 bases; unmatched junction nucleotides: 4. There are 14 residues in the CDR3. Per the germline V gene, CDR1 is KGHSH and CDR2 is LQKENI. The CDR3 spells CASSPYRGTYGYTF. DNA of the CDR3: TGTGCCAGCTCACCCTACAGGGGGACCTATGGCTACACCTTC.

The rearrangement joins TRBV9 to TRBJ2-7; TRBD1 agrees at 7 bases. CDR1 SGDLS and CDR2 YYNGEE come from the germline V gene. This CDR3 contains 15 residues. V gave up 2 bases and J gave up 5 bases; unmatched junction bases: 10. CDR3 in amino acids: CASSVGTDEFNEQYF. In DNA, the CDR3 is TGTGCCAGCAGCGTCGGGACAGACGAGTTCAACGAGCAGTACTTC. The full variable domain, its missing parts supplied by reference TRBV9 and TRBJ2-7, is DSGVTQTPKHLITATGQRVTLRCSPRSGDLSVYWYQQSLDQGLQFLIQYYNGEERAKGNILERFSAQQFPDLHSELNLSSLELGDSALYFCASSVGTDEFNEQYFGPGTRLTVT.

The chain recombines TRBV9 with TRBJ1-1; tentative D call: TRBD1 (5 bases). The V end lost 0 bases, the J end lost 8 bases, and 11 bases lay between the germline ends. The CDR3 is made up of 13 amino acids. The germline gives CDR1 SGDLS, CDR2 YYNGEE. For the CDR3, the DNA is TGTGCCAGCAGCGTAGGTGGCCAGGGAGAAGCTTTCTTT. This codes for CASSVGGQGEAFF.

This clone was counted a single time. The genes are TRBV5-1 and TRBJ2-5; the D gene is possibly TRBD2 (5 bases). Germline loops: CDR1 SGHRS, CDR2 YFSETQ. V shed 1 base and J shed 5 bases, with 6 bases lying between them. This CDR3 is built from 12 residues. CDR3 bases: TGCGCCAGCAGCTTGCGGGGTGAGACCCAGTACTTC. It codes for CASSLRGETQYF.

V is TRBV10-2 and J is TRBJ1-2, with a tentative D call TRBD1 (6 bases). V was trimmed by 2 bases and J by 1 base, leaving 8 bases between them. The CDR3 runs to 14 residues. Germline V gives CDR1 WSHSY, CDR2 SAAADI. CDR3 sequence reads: CASSEGTNNYGYTF. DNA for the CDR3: TGCGCCAGCAGTGAGGGGACAAATAACTATGGCTACACCTTC.

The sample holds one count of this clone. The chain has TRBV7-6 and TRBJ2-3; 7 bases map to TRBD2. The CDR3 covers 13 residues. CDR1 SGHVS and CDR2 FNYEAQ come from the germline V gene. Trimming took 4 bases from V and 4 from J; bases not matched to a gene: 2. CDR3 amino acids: CASSSLAPDTQYF. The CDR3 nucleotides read TGTGCCAGCAGCTCACTAGCGCCAGATACGCAGTATTTT.

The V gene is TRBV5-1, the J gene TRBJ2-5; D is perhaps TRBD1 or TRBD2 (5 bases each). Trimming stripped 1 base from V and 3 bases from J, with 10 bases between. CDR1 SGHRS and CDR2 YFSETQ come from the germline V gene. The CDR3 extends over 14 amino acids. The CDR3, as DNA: TGCGCCAGCAGCTTGTCCGGGACGGAAGAGACCCAGTACTTC. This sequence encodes CASSLSGTEETQYF.

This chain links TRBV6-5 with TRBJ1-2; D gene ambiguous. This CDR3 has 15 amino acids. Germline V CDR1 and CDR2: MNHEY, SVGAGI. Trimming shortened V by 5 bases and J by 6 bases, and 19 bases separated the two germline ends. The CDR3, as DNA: TGTGCCAGCAGTCGAGGGAGGAGCTTTGGGGATGGCTACACCTTC. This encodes CASSRGRSFGDGYTF.

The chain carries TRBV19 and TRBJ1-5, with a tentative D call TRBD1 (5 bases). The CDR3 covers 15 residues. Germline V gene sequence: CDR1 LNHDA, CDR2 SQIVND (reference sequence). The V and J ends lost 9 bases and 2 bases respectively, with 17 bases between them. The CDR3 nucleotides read TGTGCCAGCCAGAGGGTTGGGGGGGGCAATCAGCCCCAGCATTTT. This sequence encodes CASQRVGGGNQPQHF.

The CDR3 region is CSVFHTEAFF. CDR3 bases: TGCAGCGTTTTCCACACTGAAGCTTTCTTT. The chain employs TRBV29-1 and TRBJ1-1; D is unresolved. This CDR3 contains 10 residues. Germline CDR1 is SQVTM and CDR2 is ANQGSEA. The V end lost 5 bases, the J end lost 3 bases, and 4 bases lay between the germline ends.

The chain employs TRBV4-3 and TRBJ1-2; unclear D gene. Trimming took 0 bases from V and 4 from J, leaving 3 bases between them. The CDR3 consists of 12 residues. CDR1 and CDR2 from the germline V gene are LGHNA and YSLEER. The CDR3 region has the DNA TGCGCCAGCAGCCAAGATACCTATGGCTACACCTTC. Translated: CASSQDTYGYTF.

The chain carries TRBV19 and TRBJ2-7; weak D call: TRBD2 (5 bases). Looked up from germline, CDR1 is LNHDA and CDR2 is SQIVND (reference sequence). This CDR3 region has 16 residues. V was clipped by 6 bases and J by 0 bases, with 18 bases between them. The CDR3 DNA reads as TGTGCCAGTAGAGCCACCGGGGAAGGGAGCTCCTACGAGCAGTACTTC. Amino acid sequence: CASRATGEGSSYEQYF.

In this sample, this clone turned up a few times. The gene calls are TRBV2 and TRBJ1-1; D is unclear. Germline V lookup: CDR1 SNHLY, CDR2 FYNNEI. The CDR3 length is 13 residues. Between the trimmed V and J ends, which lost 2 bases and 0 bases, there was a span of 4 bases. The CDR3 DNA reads TGTGCCAGCAGTGAATTGGTGAACACTGAAGCTTTCTTT. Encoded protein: CASSELVNTEAFF.